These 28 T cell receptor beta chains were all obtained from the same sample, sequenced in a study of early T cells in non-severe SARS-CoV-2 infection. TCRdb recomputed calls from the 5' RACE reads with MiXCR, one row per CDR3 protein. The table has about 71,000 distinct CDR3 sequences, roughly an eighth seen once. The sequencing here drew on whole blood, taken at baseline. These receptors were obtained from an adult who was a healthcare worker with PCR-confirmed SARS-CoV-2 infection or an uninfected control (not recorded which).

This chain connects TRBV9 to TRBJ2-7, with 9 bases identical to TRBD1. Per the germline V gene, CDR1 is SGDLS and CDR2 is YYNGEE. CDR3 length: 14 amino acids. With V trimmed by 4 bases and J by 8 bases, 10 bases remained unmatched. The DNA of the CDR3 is TGTGCCAGCAGCACCGGGACAGGGCGATACAAGCAGTACTTC. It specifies CASSTGTGRYKQYF.

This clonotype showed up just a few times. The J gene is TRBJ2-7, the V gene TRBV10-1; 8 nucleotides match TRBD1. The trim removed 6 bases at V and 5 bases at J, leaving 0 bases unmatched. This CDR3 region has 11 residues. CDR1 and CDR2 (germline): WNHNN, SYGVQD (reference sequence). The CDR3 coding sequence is TGCGCCAGCAGGGACAGGGACGAGCAGTACTTC. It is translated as CASRDRDEQYF.

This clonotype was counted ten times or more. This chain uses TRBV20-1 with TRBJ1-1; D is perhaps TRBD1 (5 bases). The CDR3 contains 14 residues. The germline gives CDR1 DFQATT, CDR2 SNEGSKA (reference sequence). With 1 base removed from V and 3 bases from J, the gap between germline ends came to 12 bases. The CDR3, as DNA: TGCAGTGCTAGAGGGGGTTGGGGGGACACTGAAGCTTTCTTT. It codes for CSARGGWGDTEAFF.

The DNA for the CDR3 is TGTGCCACCGTCGGACAGGGGGCGACAGATACGCAGTATTTT. Its protein product is CATVGQGATDTQYF. The J gene is TRBJ2-3, the V gene TRBV28, with 11 positions matching TRBD1. The length of the CDR3 is 14 residues. The trim removed 10 bases at V and 3 bases at J, leaving 6 bases unmatched. Germline V gene sequence: CDR1 MDHEN, CDR2 SYDVKM.

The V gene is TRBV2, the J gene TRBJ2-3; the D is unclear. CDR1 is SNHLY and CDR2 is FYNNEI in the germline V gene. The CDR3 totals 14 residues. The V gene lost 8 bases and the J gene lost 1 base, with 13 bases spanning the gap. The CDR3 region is CASRRGIGTDTQYF. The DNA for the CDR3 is TGTGCCAGCCGAAGAGGTATTGGCACAGATACGCAGTATTTT.

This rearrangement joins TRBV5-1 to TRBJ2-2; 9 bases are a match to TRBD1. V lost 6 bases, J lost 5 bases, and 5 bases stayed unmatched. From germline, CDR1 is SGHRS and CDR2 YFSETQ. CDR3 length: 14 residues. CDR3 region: CASTTGGETGELFF. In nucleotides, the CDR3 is TGCGCCAGCACCACAGGGGGCGAGACCGGGGAGCTGTTTTTT.

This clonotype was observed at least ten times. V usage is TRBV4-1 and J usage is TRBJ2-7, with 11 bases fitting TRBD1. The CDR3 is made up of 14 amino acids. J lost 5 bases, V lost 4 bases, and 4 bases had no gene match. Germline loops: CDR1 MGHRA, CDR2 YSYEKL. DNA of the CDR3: TGCGCCAGCAGCCGCGGACAGGGGGCGCACGAGCAGTACTTC. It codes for CASSRGQGAHEQYF.

The chain's CDR3 is CASSFSRRSYNEQFF. The CDR3 DNA reads TGTGCCAGCAGTTTTTCCCGGCGCTCCTACAATGAGCAGTTCTTC. The rearrangement joins TRBV12-3 or TRBV12-4 to TRBJ2-1; D uncertain. The CDR3 runs 15 residues. V was pared by 3 bases and J by 0 bases, with 9 bases between.

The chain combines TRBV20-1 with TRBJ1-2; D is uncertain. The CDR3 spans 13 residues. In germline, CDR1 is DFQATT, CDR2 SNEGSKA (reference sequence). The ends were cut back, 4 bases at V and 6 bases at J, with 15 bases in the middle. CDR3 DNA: TGCAGTGCTATAACGAAGAGAATAAATGGCTACACCTTC. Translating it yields CSAITKRINGYTF.

CDR3 region: CASSVSAGGPQHF. CDR3 DNA sequence: TGTGCCAGCAGTGTGTCGGCCGGCGGGCCCCAGCATTTT. The chain combines TRBV6-4 with TRBJ1-5; D remains unclear. V was cut by 4 bases and J by 9 bases, with 13 bases left in between. In germline, CDR1 is MRHNA, CDR2 SNTAGT. This CDR3 spans 13 amino acids.

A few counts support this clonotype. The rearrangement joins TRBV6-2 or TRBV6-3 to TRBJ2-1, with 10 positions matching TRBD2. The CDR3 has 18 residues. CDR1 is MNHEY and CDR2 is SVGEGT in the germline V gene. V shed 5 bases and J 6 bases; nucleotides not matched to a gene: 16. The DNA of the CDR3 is TGTGCCAGCAGTGATCGGCCCCAGCGGGGGGGCCTAGGCAATGAGCAGTTCTTC. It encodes CASSDRPQRGGLGNEQFF.

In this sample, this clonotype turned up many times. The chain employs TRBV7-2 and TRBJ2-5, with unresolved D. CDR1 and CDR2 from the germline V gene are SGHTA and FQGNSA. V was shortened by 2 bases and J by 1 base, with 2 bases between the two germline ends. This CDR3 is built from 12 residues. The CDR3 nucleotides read TGTGCCAGCAGCTTATTCCAAGAGACCCAGTACTTC. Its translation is CASSLFQETQYF. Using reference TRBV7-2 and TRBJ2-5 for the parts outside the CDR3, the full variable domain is GAGVSQSPSNKVTEKGKDVELRCDPISGHTALYWYRQSLGQGLEFLIYFQGNSAPDKSGLPSDRFSAERTGGSVSTLTIQRTQQEDSAVYLCASSLFQETQYFGPGTRLLVL.

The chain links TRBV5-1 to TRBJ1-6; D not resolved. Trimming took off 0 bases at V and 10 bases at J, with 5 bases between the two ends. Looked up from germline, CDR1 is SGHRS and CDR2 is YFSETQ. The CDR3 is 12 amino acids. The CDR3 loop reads CASSLEASPLHF. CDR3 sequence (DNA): TGCGCCAGCAGCTTGGAAGCGTCACCCCTCCACTTT.

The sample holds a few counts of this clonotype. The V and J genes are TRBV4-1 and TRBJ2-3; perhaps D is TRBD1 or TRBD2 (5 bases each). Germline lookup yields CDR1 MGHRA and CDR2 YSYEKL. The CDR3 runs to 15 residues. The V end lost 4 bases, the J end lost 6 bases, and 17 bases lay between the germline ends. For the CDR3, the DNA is TGCGCCAGCAGCCCCACGGGGCTGGCAACGGATACGCAGTATTTT. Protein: CASSPTGLATDTQYF.

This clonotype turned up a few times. This chain's CDR3 is CASSFSGRTDTQYF. CDR3 coding DNA: TGTGCCAGCAGCTTTAGCGGACGCACAGATACGCAGTATTTT. This chain joins TRBV11-2 and TRBJ2-3; maybe TRBD2 (6 bases). CDR3 length: 14 residues. V was clipped by 3 bases and J by 1 base, with 8 bases between them. The germline CDR1 and CDR2 sequences are SGHAT and FQNNGV.

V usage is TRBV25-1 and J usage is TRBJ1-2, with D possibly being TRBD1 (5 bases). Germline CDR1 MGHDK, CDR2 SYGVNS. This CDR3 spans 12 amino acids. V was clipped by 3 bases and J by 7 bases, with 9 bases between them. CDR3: CASSEGRRGYTF. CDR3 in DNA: TGTGCCAGCAGTGAGGGACGTCGTGGCTACACCTTC.

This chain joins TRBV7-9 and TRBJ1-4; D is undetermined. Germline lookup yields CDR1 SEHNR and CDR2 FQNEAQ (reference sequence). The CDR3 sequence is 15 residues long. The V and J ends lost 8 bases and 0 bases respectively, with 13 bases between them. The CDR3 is CASAPEFATNEKLFF. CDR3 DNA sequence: TGTGCCAGCGCCCCAGAGTTTGCAACTAATGAAAAACTGTTTTTT.

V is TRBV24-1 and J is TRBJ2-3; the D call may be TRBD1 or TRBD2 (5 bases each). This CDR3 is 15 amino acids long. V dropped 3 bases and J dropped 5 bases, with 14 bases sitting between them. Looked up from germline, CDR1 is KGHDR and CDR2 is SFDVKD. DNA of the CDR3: TGTGCCACCAGTGATCCCGGGACCCATAAAGATACGCAGTATTTT. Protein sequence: CATSDPGTHKDTQYF.

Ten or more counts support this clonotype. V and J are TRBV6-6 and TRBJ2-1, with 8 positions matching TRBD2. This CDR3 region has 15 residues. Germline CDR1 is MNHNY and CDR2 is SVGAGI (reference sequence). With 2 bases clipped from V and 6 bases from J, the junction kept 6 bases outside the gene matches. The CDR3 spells CASSYGSGDTNEQFF. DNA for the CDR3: TGTGCCAGCAGTTACGGTAGCGGGGATACCAATGAGCAGTTCTTC.

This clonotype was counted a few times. The CDR3 here is CASSLGVNEAFF. In DNA form, the CDR3 reads TGTGCCAGCAGCTTGGGGGTTAATGAAGCTTTCTTT. This rearrangement joins TRBV11-2 to TRBJ1-1; a possible D gene is TRBD1 (5 bases). CDR1 is SGHAT, CDR2 FQNNGV, per germline. V lost 3 bases and J lost 7, with 9 bases in between. The length of the CDR3 is 12 residues.

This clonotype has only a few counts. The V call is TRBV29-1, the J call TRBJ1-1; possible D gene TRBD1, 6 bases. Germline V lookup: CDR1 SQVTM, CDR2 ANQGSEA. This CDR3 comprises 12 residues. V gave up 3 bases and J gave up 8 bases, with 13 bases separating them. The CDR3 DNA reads TGCAGCGTTGAGAGGGGGTCAGAAGAAGCTTTCTTT. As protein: CSVERGSEEAFF.

The CDR3 DNA is TGTGCCAGCAGCTGGGGACAGGGAGCGGGTGAAGCTTTCTTT. As protein: CASSWGQGAGEAFF. The chain employs TRBV7-8 and TRBJ1-1, with 9 bases lining up with TRBD1. Germline assignment: CDR1 SGHVS and CDR2 FQNEAQ. The CDR3 totals 14 residues. The V and J ends lost 4 bases and 7 bases, in that order; junction bases with no gene match: 7. The entire variable domain, with the rest obtained from reference TRBV7-8 and TRBJ1-1, is as follows: GAGVSQSPRYKVAKRGQDVALRCDPISGHVSLFWYQQALGQGPEFLTYFQNEAQLDKSGLPSDRFFAERPEGSVSTLKIQRTQQEDSAVYLCASSWGQGAGEAFFGQGTRLTVV.

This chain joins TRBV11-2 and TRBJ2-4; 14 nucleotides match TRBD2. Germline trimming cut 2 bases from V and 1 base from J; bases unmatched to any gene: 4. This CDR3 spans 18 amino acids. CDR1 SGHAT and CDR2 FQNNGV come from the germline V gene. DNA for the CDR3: TGTGCCAGCAGCTTACGACTAGCGGGGGGGCGTGCCAAAAACATTCAGTACTTC. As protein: CASSLRLAGGRAKNIQYF.

The CDR3 nucleotides read TGTGCCAGCCATGGGGGTGGGCAGCTCACCGGGGAGCTGTTTTTT. Translating gives CASHGGGQLTGELFF. This chain uses TRBV2 with TRBJ2-2; possibly TRBD1 or TRBD2 for D (5 bases each). V lost 8 bases to trimming and J lost 4 bases, with 17 bases between them. The CDR3 loop spans 15 amino acids. Germline CDR1 and CDR2: SNHLY and FYNNEI.

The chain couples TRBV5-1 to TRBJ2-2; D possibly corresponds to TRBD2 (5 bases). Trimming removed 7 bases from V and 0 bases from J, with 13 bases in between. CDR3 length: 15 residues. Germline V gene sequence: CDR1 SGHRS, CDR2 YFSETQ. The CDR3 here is CASCPEVSNTGELFF. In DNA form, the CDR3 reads TGCGCCAGCTGCCCGGAGGTCTCGAACACCGGGGAGCTGTTTTTT.

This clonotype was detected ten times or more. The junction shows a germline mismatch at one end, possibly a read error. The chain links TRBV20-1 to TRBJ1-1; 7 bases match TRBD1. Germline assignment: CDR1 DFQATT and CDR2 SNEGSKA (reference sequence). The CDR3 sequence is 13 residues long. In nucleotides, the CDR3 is TGCAGTGCAAGAGGGGGCCCGAGCACTGAAGCTTTCTTT. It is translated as CSARGGPSTEAFF.

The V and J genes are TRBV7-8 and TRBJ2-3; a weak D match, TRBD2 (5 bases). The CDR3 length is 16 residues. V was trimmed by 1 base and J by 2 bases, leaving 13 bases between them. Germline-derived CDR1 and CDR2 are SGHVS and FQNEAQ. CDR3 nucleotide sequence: TGTGCCAGCAGCTTAGTCGGAGGACGTTCCACAGATACGCAGTATTTT. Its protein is CASSLVGGRSTDTQYF.

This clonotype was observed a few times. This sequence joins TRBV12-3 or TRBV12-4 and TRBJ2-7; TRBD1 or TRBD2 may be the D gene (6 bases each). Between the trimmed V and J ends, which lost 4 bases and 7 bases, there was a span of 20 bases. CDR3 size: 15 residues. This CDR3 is CASSSLHREAGEQYF. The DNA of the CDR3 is TGTGCCAGCAGTTCCTTACACAGGGAAGCGGGTGAGCAGTACTTC.